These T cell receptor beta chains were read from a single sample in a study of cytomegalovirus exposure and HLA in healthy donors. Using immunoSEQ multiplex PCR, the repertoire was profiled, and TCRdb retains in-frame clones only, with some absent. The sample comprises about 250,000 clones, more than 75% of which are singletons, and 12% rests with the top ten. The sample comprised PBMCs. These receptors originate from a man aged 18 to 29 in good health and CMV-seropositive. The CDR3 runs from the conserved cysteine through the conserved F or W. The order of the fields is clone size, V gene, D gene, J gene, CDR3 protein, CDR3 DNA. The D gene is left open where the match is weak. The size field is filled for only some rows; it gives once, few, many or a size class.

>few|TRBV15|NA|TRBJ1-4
CATSFGPEDEKLFF
TGTGCCACCAGCTTTGGTCCCGAGGATGAAAAACTGTTTTTT
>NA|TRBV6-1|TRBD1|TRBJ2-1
CASSEIDRAGNEQFF
TGTGCCAGCAGTGAAATTGACAGGGCTGGGAATGAGCAGTTCTTC
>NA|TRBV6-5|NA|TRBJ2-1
CASSYSEAPSGNEQFF
TGTGCCAGCAGTTACTCAGAAGCTCCGAGTGGCAATGAGCAGTTCTTC
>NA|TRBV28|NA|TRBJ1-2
CASSHSLVVYGARGYGYTF
TGTGCCAGCAGCCACTCCCTAGTAGTTTACGGAGCCCGGGGCTATGGCTACACCTTC
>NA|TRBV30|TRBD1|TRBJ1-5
CAWSQTGGNQPQHF
TGTGCCTGGAGTCAGACAGGGGGGAATCAGCCCCAGCATTTT
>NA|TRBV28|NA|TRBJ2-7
CASSLGENEQYF
TGTGCCAGCAGTTTAGGGGAAAACGAGCAGTACTTC
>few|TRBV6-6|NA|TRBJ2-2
CAIRDVLYTGELFF
TGTGCCATCCGGGACGTACTTTACACCGGGGAGCTGTTTTTT
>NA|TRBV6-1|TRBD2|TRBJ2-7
CASTGTSGSYEQYF
TGTGCCAGCACCGGGACTAGCGGGAGTTACGAGCAGTACTTC
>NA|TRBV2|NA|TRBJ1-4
CASSGFFKEKLFF
TGTGCCAGCAGTGGGTTTTTCAAAGAAAAACTGTTTTTT
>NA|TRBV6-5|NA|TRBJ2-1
CASSNSGSSYNEQFF
TGTGCCAGCAGTAATAGCGGAAGCTCCTACAATGAGCAGTTCTTC
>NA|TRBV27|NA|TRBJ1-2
CASSLSTGAFYGYTF
TGTGCCAGCAGCCTATCGACAGGAGCGTTCTATGGCTACACCTTC
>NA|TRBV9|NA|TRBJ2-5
CASSVSPAETQYF
TGTGCCAGCAGCGTTAGTCCGGCGGAGACCCAGTACTTC
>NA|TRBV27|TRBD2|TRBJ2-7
CASSPILREGYEQYF
TGTGCCAGCAGTCCCATTTTGCGGGAGGGCTACGAGCAGTACTTC
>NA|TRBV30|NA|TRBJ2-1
CAWGTYNEQFF
TGTGCCTGGGGGACTTACAATGAGCAGTTCTTC
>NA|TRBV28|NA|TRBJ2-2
CASSLLSNTGELFF
TGTGCCAGCAGTTTATTGTCGAACACCGGGGAGCTGTTTTTT
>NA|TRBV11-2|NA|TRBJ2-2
CASSFLDTTGELFF
TGTGCCAGCAGCTTTCTAGACACCACCGGGGAGCTGTTTTTT
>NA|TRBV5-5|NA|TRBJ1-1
CASSLVDMNTEAFF
TGTGCCAGCAGCTTAGTTGACATGAACACTGAAGCTTTCTTT
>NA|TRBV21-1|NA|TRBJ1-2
CASSITRDNYGYTF
TGTGCCAGCAGCATCACCAGGGACAACTATGGCTACACCTTC
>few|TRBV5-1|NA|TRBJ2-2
CASSLAWRDTGELFF
TGCGCCAGCAGCTTGGCCTGGCGGGATACCGGGGAGCTGTTTTTT
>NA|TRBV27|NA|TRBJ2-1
CASRGTWRINEQFF
TGTGCCAGCAGGGGGACGTGGAGGATCAATGAGCAGTTCTTC
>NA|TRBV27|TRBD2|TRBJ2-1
CASSLSTTSGGYNEQFF
TGTGCCAGCAGTTTATCGACCACTAGCGGGGGCTACAATGAGCAGTTCTTC
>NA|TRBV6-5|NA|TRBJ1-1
CASSYEFRWNTEAFF
TGTGCCAGCAGTTACGAGTTCAGATGGAACACTGAAGCTTTCTTT
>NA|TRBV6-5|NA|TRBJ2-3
CASGTMRADTQYF
TGTGCCAGCGGGACAATGCGCGCAGATACGCAGTATTTT
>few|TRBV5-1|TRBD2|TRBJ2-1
CASSLVVSGRDEQFF
TGCGCCAGCAGCTTGGTTGTTAGCGGGAGAGATGAGCAGTTCTTC
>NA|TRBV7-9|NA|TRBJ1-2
CASSSPTVGSNYGYTF
TGTGCCAGCAGCTCCCCAACGGTAGGATCTAACTATGGCTACACCTTC
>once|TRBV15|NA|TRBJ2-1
CATSRGSILSNEQFF
TGTGCCACCAGCAGAGGGTCCATCTTAAGCAATGAGCAGTTCTTC
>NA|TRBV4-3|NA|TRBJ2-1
CASSRESRVASYNEQFF
TGCGCCAGCAGCCGAGAATCGCGAGTAGCCTCCTACAATGAGCAGTTCTTC
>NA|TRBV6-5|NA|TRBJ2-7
CASSYLGRGTYEQYF
TGTGCCAGCAGTTACCTTGGGCGAGGCACCTACGAGCAGTACTTC
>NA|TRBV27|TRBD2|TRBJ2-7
CASSKRLAGRSYEQYF
TGTGCCAGCAGCAAGAGACTAGCGGGAAGGAGCTACGAGCAGTACTTC
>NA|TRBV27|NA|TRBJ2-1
CASSLPQGYEQFF
TGTGCCAGCAGTTTACCTCAGGGTTATGAGCAGTTCTTC
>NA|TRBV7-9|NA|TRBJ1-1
CASSDGGMVNTEAFF
TGTGCCAGCAGCGACGGGGGAATGGTGAACACTGAAGCTTTCTTT
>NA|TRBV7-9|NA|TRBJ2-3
CASSWAGTDTQYF
TGTGCCAGCAGCTGGGCAGGGACAGATACGCAGTATTTT
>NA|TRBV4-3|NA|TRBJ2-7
CASSQDFDSPYEQYF
TGCGCCAGCAGCCAAGATTTTGACAGCCCCTACGAGCAGTACTTC
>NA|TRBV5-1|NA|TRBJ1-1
CASSLAVGRLNTEAFF
TGCGCCAGCAGCTTGGCAGTAGGACGGTTGAACACTGAAGCTTTCTTT
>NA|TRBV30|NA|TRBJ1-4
CAWKTSEGKLFF
TGTGCCTGGAAGACCTCAGAAGGGAAACTGTTTTTT
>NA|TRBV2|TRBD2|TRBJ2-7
CASSEERDVCEQYF
TGTGCCAGCAGTGAAGAGCGGGACGTATGCGAGCAGTACTTC
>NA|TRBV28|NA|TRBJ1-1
CASTSMRGKAFF
TGTGCCAGCACTTCAATGCGGGGGAAAGCTTTCTTT
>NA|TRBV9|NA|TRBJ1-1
CASSPQGALTNTEAFF
TGTGCCAGCAGCCCTCAAGGGGCCCTGACGAACACTGAAGCTTTCTTT
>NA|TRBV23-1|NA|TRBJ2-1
CASSRGEYNEQFF
TGCGCCAGCAGTCGGGGGGAGTACAATGAGCAGTTCTTC
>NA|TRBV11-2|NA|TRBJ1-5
CASSLDGRLNQPQHF
TGTGCCAGCAGCTTAGACGGGCGGCTTAATCAGCCCCAGCATTTT
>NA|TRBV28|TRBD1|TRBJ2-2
CASTKGGADTGELFF
TGTGCCAGCACCAAAGGGGGCGCGGACACCGGGGAGCTGTTTTTT
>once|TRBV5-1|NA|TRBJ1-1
CASSLAGGEYTEAFF
TGCGCCAGCAGCTTGGCGGGGGGCGAGTACACTGAAGCTTTCTTT
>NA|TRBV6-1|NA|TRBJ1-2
CATKQLPYNNYGYTF
TGTGCCACCAAACAGCTCCCTTATAACAACTATGGCTACACCTTC
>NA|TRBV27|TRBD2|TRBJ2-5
CASSYLAGEETQYF
TGTGCCAGCAGTTATCTAGCGGGAGAAGAGACCCAGTACTTC
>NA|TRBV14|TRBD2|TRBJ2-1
CASSQVDSGSQFF
TGTGCCAGCAGCCAAGTTGATAGCGGGAGCCAGTTCTTC
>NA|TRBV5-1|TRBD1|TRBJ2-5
CASSLGQGGQETQYF
TGCGCCAGCAGCTTGGGACAGGGGGGTCAAGAGACCCAGTACTTC
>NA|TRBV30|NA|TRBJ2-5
CAWTEFQETQYF
TGTGCCTGGACAGAGTTCCAAGAGACCCAGTACTTC
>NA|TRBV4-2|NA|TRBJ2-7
CASSQVGAGAGEQYF
TGTGCCAGCAGCCAAGTTGGGGCAGGCGCAGGCGAGCAGTACTTC
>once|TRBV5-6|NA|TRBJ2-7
CASSLDSRVFYEQYF
TGTGCCAGCAGCTTGGACAGTCGGGTTTTCTACGAGCAGTACTTC
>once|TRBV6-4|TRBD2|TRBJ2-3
CASSEYSWTSDGDTQYF
TGTGCCAGCAGTGAATATTCTTGGACTAGTGATGGAGATACGCAGTATTTT